These T cell receptor beta chains were read from a single sample in a study of T cell clonotyping in hematopoietic cell transplantation. Profiled with immunoSEQ multiplex PCR; TCRdb holds only in-frame clones, not every one. Seen here are about 76,000 clones, less than 96% observed once, and the top ten hold roughly 1.7%. The sequenced sample was peripheral blood mononuclear cells, obtained before stem cell transplant. The receptors derive from a woman in her 50s with acute myeloid leukemia. Some clones in this sample may be carry-over from other donors' samples. CDR3s include the opening cysteine and the closing phenylalanine or tryptophan.

CASSSRETDGYTF	TRBV27	TRBJ1-2
CASSPIGTGFGYTF	TRBV28	TRBJ1-2
CASSVWDRGKLVETQYF	TRBV25-1	TRBJ2-5
CAWSAYNQPQHF	TRBV30	TRBJ1-5
CASSRTGGGNQPQHF	TRBV19	TRBJ1-5
CSVEYRGNTEAFF	TRBV29-1	TRBJ1-1
CASSIQSGVDTQYF	TRBV19	TRBJ2-3
CASSETGGRSGNTIYF	TRBV2	TRBJ1-3
CAWSLGINYGYTF	TRBV30	TRBJ1-2
CASRTPGLRGTEAFF	TRBV11-2	TRBJ1-1
CASSRNRDRSETQYF	TRBV2	TRBJ2-5
CASSTLAGRVQETQYF	TRBV19	TRBJ2-5
CASSRGHFQETQYF	TRBV6-5	TRBJ2-5
CSVEKGGALLSGGGYTF	TRBV29-1	TRBJ1-2
CASSQGYSGINEKLFF	TRBV14	TRBJ1-4
CASSKQGLAVNNEQFF	TRBV7-8	TRBJ2-1
CASSLILAGAYEQYF	TRBV5-6	TRBJ2-7
CASSYAKTYEQYF	TRBV6-6	TRBJ2-7
CASSVKGGRYQPQHF	TRBV6-1	TRBJ1-5
CASSNPGQSSTGELFF	TRBV19	TRBJ2-2
CASSPRDLTADTQYF	TRBV7-9	TRBJ2-3
CASSYADSFKYEQYF	TRBV6-5	TRBJ2-7
CASIGNMNTEAFF	TRBV19	TRBJ1-1
CASSFGREPYTDTQYF	TRBV6-6	TRBJ2-3
CASSLGTSGREQYF	TRBV11-2	TRBJ2-7
CASSRTSGRSYEQYF	TRBV19	TRBJ2-7
CASSLDREGEAFF	TRBV11-3	TRBJ1-1
CAISGGEREFYEQYF	TRBV10-3	TRBJ2-7
CASSLRNREYEKLFF	TRBV27	TRBJ1-4
CASSLVGQPQHF	TRBV7-2	TRBJ1-5
CAWSNSYSNQPQHF	TRBV30	TRBJ1-5
CASSLALGGAYYGYTF	TRBV7-9	TRBJ1-2
CATSRDPGQPQHF	TRBV15	TRBJ1-5
CASSAGQVGPDF	TRBV28	TRBJ2-7
CASSPGRDNSPLHF	TRBV5-5	TRBJ1-6
CASIQHGTGSYEQYF	TRBV28	TRBJ2-7
CASSTDRGFYYEQYF	TRBV2	TRBJ2-7
CASSPIQGTQYF	TRBV7-9	TRBJ2-5
CASSQFDGPQPQHF	TRBV4-1	TRBJ1-5